A single sample is the source of the 15 T cell receptor beta chains below, sequenced in a study of blood T cell repertoires in COVID-19. The assay was immunoSEQ multiplex PCR, and TCRdb's table has in-frame clones only and misses some. The sample consists of about 140,000 clones, approximately 78% of them appearing once. What was sequenced was peripheral blood. The receptors were sampled from an elderly woman with acute or convalescent COVID-19.

The chain carries TRBV4-2 and TRBJ1-3; TRBD1 might be the D (5 bases). The CDR3 is 15 amino acids. Trimming left V 1 base short and J 4 bases short, with 11 bases between. Germline values: CDR1 LGHNA, CDR2 YNFKEQ. The CDR3 spells CASSQGTSPGNTIYF. The CDR3 nucleotides read TGTGCCAGCAGCCAAGGGACATCGCCCGGAAACACCATATATTTT.

The chain couples TRBV18 to TRBJ1-2; maybe TRBD1 (6 bases). CDR1 KGHSH and CDR2 LQKENI come from the germline V gene. Trimming took 3 bases from V and 3 from J, leaving 17 bases between them. This CDR3 contains 16 residues. The CDR3 loop reads CASSPTGTGPDYGYTF. The CDR3 DNA reads TGTGCCAGCTCACCCACGGGAACAGGGCCAGACTATGGCTACACCTTC.

Written as DNA, the CDR3 is TGCGCCAGCAGCCAAGTTCAGTCCGTTACGACCGGGGAGCTGTTTTTT. Its protein is CASSQVQSVTTGELFF. This chain links TRBV4-1 with TRBJ2-2; D gene ambiguous. Trimming cost V 1 base and J 5 bases, with 14 bases left between them. Germline V gene data show CDR1 as MGHRA and CDR2 as YSYEKL. The CDR3 length is 16 residues.

The gene calls are TRBV18 and TRBJ1-6; D not resolved. Germline-derived CDR1 and CDR2 are KGHSH and LQKENI. There are 16 residues in the CDR3. With 3 bases removed from V and 8 bases from J, the gap between germline ends came to 17 bases. The CDR3 nucleotides read TGTGCCAGCTCACCGGTACAGACCGTTATTGATTCACCCCTCCACTTT. This translates into CASSPVQTVIDSPLHF.

The gene calls are TRBV3-1 (or the pseudogene TRBV3-2) and TRBJ1-2; TRBD1 matches at 9 bases. The V segment lost 3 bases and the J segment 6 bases; nucleotides outside the gene matches: 5. From germline, CDR1 is LGHDT and CDR2 YNNKEL (reference sequence). The CDR3 covers 14 residues. CDR3 sequence (DNA): TGTGCCAGCAGCCACTACAGGGGGCCGGATGGCTACACCTTC. This gives the protein CASSHYRGPDGYTF.

The chain is built from TRBV5-4 and TRBJ2-7; 7 positions agree with TRBD2. In germline, CDR1 is SGHNT, CDR2 YYREEE (reference sequence). The CDR3 length is 13 residues. Trimming at V came to 0 bases and at J to 6 bases, leaving 3 bases not matched to a gene. In DNA form, the CDR3 reads TGTGCCAGCAGCTTGGTCTTAGCGGGCGAGCAGTACTTC. Its translation is CASSLVLAGEQYF.

The rearrangement joins TRBV10-1 to TRBJ2-5; 7 nucleotides agree with TRBD2. Germline values: CDR1 WNHNN, CDR2 SYGVQD (reference sequence). The CDR3 spans 16 residues. J lost 2 bases, V lost 5 bases, and 11 bases had no gene match. CDR3 coding DNA: TGCGCCAGCAGTTATTCGGCGGGAGTTAGTCAAGAGACCCAGTACTTC. Its translation is CASSYSAGVSQETQYF.

The rearrangement uses TRBV21-1 and TRBJ1-2; the table's D call, TRBD1, has no DNA check behind it. TRBV21-1 is recorded as a pseudogene. The CDR3 runs to 14 residues. In DNA, the CDR3 is TGTGCCAGCAGCAAAGAAGGAGGGGGCGTTGGCTACACCTTC. The encoded protein is CASSKEGGGVGYTF.

This sequence joins TRBV5-8 and TRBJ2-7; D may be TRBD1 (5 bases). Trimming left V 2 bases short and J 5 bases short, with 8 bases between. From germline, CDR1 is SGHTS and CDR2 YDEGEE. This CDR3 contains 12 residues. The CDR3 is CASSLGRDEQYF. In DNA form, the CDR3 reads TGTGCCAGCAGCTTAGGCAGGGACGAGCAGTACTTC.

In its sample, this clone was seen once. This chain uses TRBV28 with TRBJ1-5, with a tentative D call TRBD1 (6 bases). V lost 6 bases to trimming and J lost 5 bases, with 14 bases between them. The CDR3 sequence is 14 residues long. Germline V gene lookup returns CDR1 MDHEN and CDR2 SYDVKM. In DNA, the CDR3 is TGTGCCAGCAGCACTGGGGGCCGCCATCAGCCCCAGCATTTT. This codes for CASSTGGRHQPQHF.

This chain uses TRBV11-2 with TRBJ1-2, with D unresolved. Deletions cut 0 bases from V and 4 bases from J, with 15 bases between. The CDR3 length is 16 residues. The germline gives CDR1 SGHAT, CDR2 FQNNGV. CDR3 amino acids: CASSLDPSGGGYGYTF. In DNA form, the CDR3 reads TGTGCCAGCAGCTTAGACCCAAGTGGAGGCGGCTATGGCTACACCTTC. Complete variable domain (other parts from reference TRBV11-2 and TRBJ1-2): EAGVAQSPRYKIIEKRQSVAFWCNPISGHATLYWYQQILGQGPKLLIQFQNNGVVDDSQLPKDRFSAERLKGVDSTLKIQPAKLEDSAVYLCASSLDPSGGGYGYTFGSGTRLTVV.

The genes are TRBV7-9 and TRBJ2-3, with D possibly TRBD2 on 6 matching bases. This CDR3 spans 14 amino acids. CDR1 is SEHNR and CDR2 is FQNEAQ in the germline V gene (reference sequence). Between the trimmed V and J ends, which lost 4 bases and 2 bases, there was a span of 10 bases. The CDR3 region is CASSWGGDTDTQYF. CDR3 sequence (DNA): TGTGCCAGCAGCTGGGGCGGGGACACAGATACGCAGTATTTT. The full variable domain, with the rest looked up from reference TRBV7-9 and TRBJ2-3, is DTGVSQNPRHKITKRGQNVTFRCDPISEHNRLYWYRQTLGQGPEFLTYFQNEAQLEKSRLLSDRFSAERPKGSFSTLEIQRTEQGDSAMYLCASSWGGDTDTQYFGPGTRLTVL.

The table lists this clone with a count of one. The chain combines TRBV7-9 with TRBJ2-1, with TRBD1 matching 7 bases. The CDR3 consists of 16 residues. The V segment lost 4 bases and the J segment 3 bases; nucleotides outside the gene matches: 9. The germline gives CDR1 SEHNR, CDR2 FQNEAQ (reference sequence). The DNA for the CDR3 is TGTGCCAGCAGCTCGGACCAGACAGGGTTCTACAATGAGCAGTTCTTC. Its translation is CASSSDQTGFYNEQFF.

The rearrangement uses TRBV9 and TRBJ2-1; D call uncertain. This CDR3 is built from 15 residues. The V and J ends lost 0 bases and 2 bases respectively, with 9 bases between them. From germline, CDR1 is SGDLS and CDR2 YYNGEE. The CDR3 here is CASSVVSSTYNEQFF. CDR3 coding DNA: TGTGCCAGCAGCGTAGTTTCCTCTACCTACAATGAGCAGTTCTTC.

The chain joins TRBV10-2 to TRBJ1-6; possible D gene TRBD1, 6 bases. The CDR3 has 16 amino acids. The ends were cut back, 7 bases at V and 2 bases at J, with 15 bases in the middle. Per germline, CDR1 WSHSY and CDR2 SAAADI. The CDR3 spells CASKTSGVTYNSPLHF. The CDR3 nucleotides are TGCGCCAGCAAAACTTCAGGGGTCACCTATAATTCACCCCTCCACTTT.